This T cell receptor (beta chain) is from a study of blood T cell repertoires in COVID-19 (dated by TCRdb to the early 2020s). In the study overall: The collaborator samples originated in the United States, Italy and Spain and spanned the acute and convalescent phases of COVID-19. Sample metadata almost always included a de-identified subject ID, COVID-19 status, age in years and sex. Where HLA class I and class II types were available, the types were taken from metadata supplied by the sample provider, not from assay-based typing. Deeply sampled blood TCRbeta repertoires from subjects exposed to, actively infected with, or recovered from COVID-19 were included in the dataset. The samples were drawn from two sources: the first 160 participants of the ongoing ImmuneRACE study, and fewer than 1,500 subjects contributed by 6 global collaborators. The prospective study material was composed of cDNA or gDNA derived from T cells, B-cell-depleted T cells, or PBMCs. A freely available public database, intended as a resource for researchers studying the immune response to SARS-CoV-2, is where the repertoires were released.

Each collaborating institution followed its own protocols to collect whole blood in K2EDTA tubes. For TCRbeta analysis, collaborator samples were shipped as frozen whole blood, as isolated PBMCs, or as DNA extracted from either sample type. For CDR1 and CDR2, the germline V gene lists MNHNS and SASEGT. V is pared back by 3 bases and J by 0 bases, with 17 bases lying between the germline termini. The CDR3 covers 17 residues, taking in both the cysteine and the phenylalanine. Only the CDR3 DNA is retained, 51 bases long and in frame from the first base. Of note for this clone: Its antigen is currently not known. No base-level quality is on record; no much larger clone is a single base apart.

TCRbeta CDR3 regions were amplified from genomic DNA by means of the immunoSEQ Assay, a bias-controlled multiplex PCR. For the original study's pipeline: The number of nucleated cells in each sample was estimated by amplification of reference gene primers within the assay. To quantify the absolute abundance of each unique TCRbeta CDR3 rearrangement, sequence reads were collapsed and filtered. For each sample, productive Simpson clonality was calculated by taking the square root of Simpson's diversity index across productive rearrangements. Not all clones reach the TCRdb copy of this immuneACCESS table, which keeps in-frame sequences only. Checked studies attribute under half of the gap to unresolved V genes and leave the rest unexplained. D and trimming come from the DNA, and the V and J calls and clone size come from that table. This sample comprises roughly 140,000 clones, more than 75% of them detected only once. The ten largest clones capture 2.2% of the sample.

The research as a whole found: Clinical and demographic metadata were provided uncurated, with the amount varying by source and participant.

This clonotype was obtained from a man aged 65 to 85 with acute or convalescent COVID-19. The specimen was peripheral blood. The sequence links TRBV6-1 to TRBJ1-1; TRBD1 might be the D gene, on 6 matching bases. The sequence in DNA is TGTGCCAGCAGTGAGAAGTTTGGGGGGGCTATGAACACTGAAGCTTTCTTT. Its protein reads: CASSEKFGGAMNTEAFF.